The present TCR beta chain was sequenced within a study of blood T cells in healthy people across ages. Study results and limitations: Diversity of TCR beta per million T cells declined in a roughly linear way with age. Researchers deemed the diversity estimates from one million T cells underestimates.

CDR1 and CDR2 (germline): LGHDT, YNNKEL (reference sequence). The CDR3 spans 15 residues. Points on this clonotype: The antigen is not known.

Donors were healthy Caucasian individuals from Russia aged about 6 to 100. Alongside a J-beta primer mix, a sample-barcoded 5' primer served in a second PCR lasting roughly 7 to 11 cycles. TCRdb re-derived calls from the 5' RACE reads in MiXCR, one entry per CDR3 protein. The data show over 450,000 distinct CDR3 sequences, 24% seen once. Separately, the same data were catalogued under a study of T cells of mothers and their children. That work contributes: Mothers yielded over 8 million CDR3 reads, children some 2.9 million each.

The sequence was obtained from a boy under 18 in good health. Sequenced input: blood. V usage is TRBV3-1 and J usage is TRBJ2-3; weak D call: TRBD1 (6 bases). The J call may be in error: the DNA end matches TRBJ1-5 better. This CDR3 is CASSLSSGGADTQHF. The CDR3 region has the DNA TGTGCCAGCAGCCTGTCTAGCGGGGGGGCCGATACGCAGCATTTT.